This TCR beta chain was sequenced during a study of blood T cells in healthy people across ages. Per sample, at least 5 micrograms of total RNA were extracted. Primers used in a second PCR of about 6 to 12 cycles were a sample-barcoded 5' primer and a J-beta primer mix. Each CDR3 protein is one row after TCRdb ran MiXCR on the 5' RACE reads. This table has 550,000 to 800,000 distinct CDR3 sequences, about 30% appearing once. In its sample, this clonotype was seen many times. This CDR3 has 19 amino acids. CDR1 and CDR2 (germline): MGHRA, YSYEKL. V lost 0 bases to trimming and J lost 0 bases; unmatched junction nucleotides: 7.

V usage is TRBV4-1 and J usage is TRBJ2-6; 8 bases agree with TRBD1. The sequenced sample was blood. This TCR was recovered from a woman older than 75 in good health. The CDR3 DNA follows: TGCGCCAGCAGCCAAGAGGGGGCAGGGGGCCCCTCTGGGGCCAACGTCCTGACTTTC. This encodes CASSQEGAGGPSGANVLTF.